Sequencing of this T cell receptor (beta chain) was carried out in a study of shared clonotypes between healthy human individuals. Study background: Every donor yielded three CD4 naive, three CD4 memory, two CD8 naive and one CD8 memory plate.

The CDR3 totals 14 residues. CDR1 and CDR2 (germline): LGHNA, YNFKEQ. Trimming removed 0 bases at V and 10 bases at J, with 13 bases between. Deep was the level at which the assay was run. The repertoire was sequenced with immunoSEQ multiplex PCR; TCRdb's copy has only in-frame clones and lacks some. The sample gives hundreds of thousands of clones, about 96% of which show up once; approximately 0.062% is in the top ten. The study enrolled healthy HIV-negative adults without recent acute infections or vaccinations as donors. The study separated CD4+ cells into CD45RA+ naive and CD45RA-negative memory subsets.

The TCR comes from a woman in her twenties or thirties in good health. The rearrangement uses TRBV4-2 and TRBJ2-1, with D unresolved. Sample: naive CD4+ T cells sorted from blood. Indicated subset: CD45RA+ positively selected. CDR3 sequence (DNA): TGTGCCAGCAGCCAAGATATTTCGGTGCGGGAGCAGTTCTTC. Protein product: CASSQDISVREQFF.